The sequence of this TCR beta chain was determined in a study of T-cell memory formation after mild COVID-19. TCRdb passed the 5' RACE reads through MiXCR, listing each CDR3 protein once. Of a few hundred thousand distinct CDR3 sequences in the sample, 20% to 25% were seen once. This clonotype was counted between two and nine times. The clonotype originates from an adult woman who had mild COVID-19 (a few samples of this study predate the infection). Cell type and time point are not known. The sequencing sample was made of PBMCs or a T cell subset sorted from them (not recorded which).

The CDR3 sequence is CASSTDRDFTDTQYF. CDR3 bases: TGTGCCAGCAGCACAGACAGGGACTTCACAGATACGCAGTATTTT. This sequence joins TRBV5-6 and TRBJ2-3, with a tentative D call TRBD1 (7 bases). Germline CDR1 reads SGHDT; CDR2 reads YYEEEE. The CDR3 is 15 amino acids. With 4 bases removed from V and 2 bases from J, the gap between germline ends came to 14 bases.